The 19 T cell receptor beta chains listed next were all sequenced from one sample in a study of pediatric ulcerative colitis. TCRdb keeps only in-frame clones here, not all; method: immunoSEQ multiplex PCR. The sample includes about 64,000 clones, around four fifths seen only once; the top ten take roughly 5.2%. Sequencing was performed on blood. The receptors originated from a boy younger than 18 with moderate ulcerative colitis.

J is TRBJ2-7 and V is TRBV5-8; D unresolved. Germline values: CDR1 SGHTS, CDR2 YDEGEE. The CDR3 runs 17 residues. The V end was cut by 4 bases, the J end by 0 bases, with 20 bases between. The chain's CDR3 is CASSTRNSGYRSYEQYF. The CDR3 DNA reads TGTGCCAGCAGCACCCGGAATTCCGGGTATCGCTCCTACGAGCAGTACTTC.

In this sample, this clone turned up a few times. The chain recombines TRBV13 with TRBJ1-6; weak D call: TRBD1 (5 bases). Trimming stripped 3 bases from V and 7 bases from J, with 10 bases between. The CDR3 loop spans 14 amino acids. Germline CDR1 PRHDT, CDR2 FYEKMQ (reference sequence). CDR3 coding DNA: TGTGCCAGCAGCTTCCGACAGCCGAATTCACCCCTCCACTTT. Translated, it gives CASSFRQPNSPLHF.

This chain uses TRBV7-8 with TRBJ1-1; D not certain. The CDR3 contains 12 residues. CDR1 is SGHVS and CDR2 is FQNEAQ in the germline V gene. The germline V and J ends were trimmed by 3 bases and 10 bases, with 12 bases remaining between them. The CDR3 bases are TGTGCCAGCAGCTTTATTTCAGAGGGAGCTTTCTTT. It is translated as CASSFISEGAFF.

The genes are TRBV7-6 and TRBJ1-3, with D uncertain. Germline CDR1 reads SGHVS; CDR2 reads FNYEAQ. The ends were cut back, 1 base at V and 0 bases at J, with 13 bases in the middle. The CDR3 is made up of 17 amino acids. In DNA form, the CDR3 reads TGTGCCAGCAGCTTAGGTCCGGGAATCAGCTCTGGAAACACCATATATTTT. As protein: CASSLGPGISSGNTIYF. Full variable domain (outside the CDR3, taken from reference TRBV7-6 and TRBJ1-3): GAGVSQSPRYKVTKRGQDVALRCDPISGHVSLYWYRQALGQGPEFLTYFNYEAQQDKSGLPNDRFSAERPEGSISTLTIQRTEQRDSAMYRCASSLGPGISSGNTIYFGEGSWLTVV.

The rearrangement uses TRBV4-1 and TRBJ2-7, with D maybe TRBD1 (6 bases). Germline-derived CDR1 and CDR2 are MGHRA and YSYEKL. V gave up 5 bases and J gave up 6 bases, with 11 bases separating them. The CDR3 is 12 residues long. CDR3 loop: CASSAQGFEQYF. The CDR3 DNA reads as TGCGCCAGCAGCGCGCAGGGGTTCGAGCAGTACTTC.

The V call is TRBV14, the J call TRBJ2-7; D may be TRBD1 (6 bases). Trimming pared 4 bases from V and 2 bases from J, leaving 12 bases between. Germline CDR1 SGHDN, CDR2 FVKESK. CDR3 length: 14 amino acids. CDR3 in DNA: TGTGCCAGCAGCCGGGGGCTTGGCCCCTACGAGCAGTACTTC. It encodes CASSRGLGPYEQYF. Full variable domain (rest looked up from reference TRBV14 and TRBJ2-7): EAGVTQFPSHSVIEKGQTVTLRCDPISGHDNLYWYRRVMGKEIKFLLHFVKESKQDESGMPNNRFLAERTGGTYSTLKVQPAELEDSGVYFCASSRGLGPYEQYFGPGTRLTVT.

As concerns this clone: The sample carries other DNA sequences with the same CDR3. The chain uses TRBV5-4 and TRBJ2-7, with D possibly being TRBD2 (5 bases). Between the trimmed V and J ends, which lost 0 bases and 4 bases, there was a span of 5 bases. The CDR3 runs 12 residues. Per germline, CDR1 SGHNT and CDR2 YYREEE (reference sequence). The CDR3 region is CASSLGGYEQYF. DNA for the CDR3: TGTGCCAGCAGCTTGGGCGGGTACGAGCAGTACTTC.

This chain uses TRBV9 with TRBJ1-1; TRBD1 might be the D (6 bases). V was shortened by 0 bases and J by 7 bases, with 19 bases between the two germline ends. Germline values: CDR1 SGDLS, CDR2 YYNGEE. The CDR3 extends over 16 amino acids. DNA for the CDR3: TGTGCCAGCAGCGTAGATCGGGGCGGGGGGCCCTTTGAAGCTTTCTTT. As protein: CASSVDRGGGPFEAFF.

In this sample, this clone turned up a few times. V usage is TRBV5-1 and J usage is TRBJ2-2; D perhaps matches TRBD1 (5 bases). Germline V gene sequence: CDR1 SGHRS, CDR2 YFSETQ. The ends were cut back, 3 bases at V and 2 bases at J, with 8 bases in the middle. The CDR3 covers 14 residues. CDR3 region: CASSSGSNTGELFF. The CDR3 DNA follows: TGCGCCAGCAGCTCAGGGTCCAACACCGGGGAGCTGTTTTTT.

The rearrangement links TRBV9 to TRBJ1-3, with D unresolved. V was cut by 0 bases and J by 0 bases, with 7 bases left in between. CDR3 length equals 15 residues. Germline CDR1 SGDLS, CDR2 YYNGEE. CDR3 residues: CASSVEGSSGNTIYF. CDR3 sequence (DNA): TGTGCCAGCAGCGTAGAAGGTAGCTCTGGAAACACCATATATTTT. The full variable domain, rest sourced from reference TRBV9 and TRBJ1-3, is DSGVTQTPKHLITATGQRVTLRCSPRSGDLSVYWYQQSLDQGLQFLIQYYNGEERAKGNILERFSAQQFPDLHSELNLSSLELGDSALYFCASSVEGSSGNTIYFGEGSWLTVV.

The chain uses TRBV4-1 and TRBJ1-1; the D is unclear. This CDR3 has 13 residues. The V gene's germline CDR1 is MGHRA and CDR2 YSYEKL. V was trimmed by 0 bases and J by 11 bases, leaving 13 bases between them. The chain's CDR3 is CASSQDTRTRAFF. The CDR3 DNA reads TGCGCCAGCAGCCAAGACACCCGAACCAGGGCTTTCTTT.

The rearrangement joins TRBV4-1 to TRBJ1-1; D perhaps matches TRBD1 (5 bases). This CDR3 contains 15 residues. The V and J ends lost 4 bases and 1 base respectively, with 13 bases between them. The germline V gene encodes CDR1 MGHRA and CDR2 YSYEKL. CDR3 nucleotide sequence: TGCGCCAGCAGCCCCGGCGGTGGGGGGAACACTGAAGCTTTCTTT. Translation: CASSPGGGGNTEAFF.

This CDR3 reads CATSISRSTEAFF. Here the CDR3 DNA reads TGTGCCACCTCTATCTCTCGGAGCACTGAAGCTTTCTTT. The chain couples TRBV7-7 to TRBJ1-1; D is ambiguous. This CDR3 spans 13 amino acids. V shed 10 bases and J shed 4 bases, with 16 bases lying between them. The V gene's germline CDR1 is SSHAT and CDR2 FNYEAQ (reference sequence).

The chain carries TRBV18 and TRBJ2-3, with 14 positions matching TRBD2. V was pared by 6 bases and J by 4 bases, with 3 bases of the junction left unmatched. CDR3 length: 15 residues. CDR1 and CDR2 (germline): KGHSH, LQKENI. The CDR3 coding sequence is TGTGCCAGCTCCGGGACTAGCGGGAGAGCAGATACGCAGTATTTT. Protein: CASSGTSGRADTQYF.

The chain employs TRBV7-2 and TRBJ2-6; D is possibly TRBD2 (7 bases). Germline-derived CDR1 and CDR2 are SGHTA and FQGNSA. CDR3 size: 17 residues. V shed 4 bases and J shed 0 bases, with 13 bases lying between them. The CDR3: CASSSAGQSSGANVLTF. In DNA form, the CDR3 reads TGTGCCAGCAGCTCAGCGGGACAAAGCTCTGGGGCCAACGTCCTGACTTTC.

The chain employs TRBV29-1 and TRBJ2-3, with D unclear. V lost 7 bases and J lost 6, with 11 bases in between. Germline CDR1 is SQVTM and CDR2 is ANQGSEA. The CDR3 consists of 11 residues. CDR3 region: CSGTSRDTQYF. The CDR3 DNA reads as TGCAGCGGGACGTCGAGGGATACGCAGTATTTT.

This sequence joins TRBV13 and TRBJ2-3; no clear D. Trimming took off 5 bases at V and 9 bases at J, with 15 bases between the two ends. The germline CDR1 and CDR2 sequences are PRHDT and FYEKMQ (reference sequence). This CDR3 is built from 13 residues. CDR3 loop: CASSPPGDGTQYF. In DNA form, the CDR3 reads TGTGCCAGCAGCCCTCCGGGCGATGGGACGCAGTATTTT.

The J gene is TRBJ2-1, the V gene TRBV6-5; D remains ambiguous. Germline V gene sequence: CDR1 MNHEY, CDR2 SVGAGI. The CDR3 sequence is 13 residues long. V gave up 6 bases and J gave up 3 bases, with 9 bases separating them. As DNA, the CDR3 is TGTGCCAGCAGCCATTCCGGCTACAATGAGCAGTTCTTC. It codes for CASSHSGYNEQFF.

The genes are TRBV6-5 and TRBJ1-2; 9 bases map to TRBD1. This CDR3 is 15 amino acids long. Unmatched junction bases numbered 8, after V lost 2 bases and J lost 7 bases. CDR1 and CDR2 from the germline V gene are MNHEY and SVGAGI. The CDR3 DNA follows: TGTGCCAGCAGTTACGGACAGGGGTGGGTTGGTGGCTACACCTTC. Translating gives CASSYGQGWVGGYTF.